The 19 T cell receptor beta chains in this list originate from one sample, sequenced in a study of response to subunit inactivated influenza vaccine. TCRdb analysed the RT-PCR reads with MiXCR anew, one entry per CDR3 protein. The sample carries more than 550,000 distinct CDR3 sequences, about 11% recorded once. These same records also appear under a second study, on T cells expressing NK-cell markers. From that report: In generating TCR beta cDNA, 5'RACE template switching with UMIs was used.

The sample in question was PBMCs from blood, obtained on the day of vaccination. The receptors shown here come from a man aged 50-60 years who received an inactivated influenza vaccine.

This clonotype appeared a few times. The V gene is TRBV20-1, the J gene TRBJ2-3; 16 nucleotides align to TRBD2. J lost 0 bases, V lost 5 bases, and 11 bases had no gene match. The germline V gene has CDR1 DFQATT and CDR2 SNEGSKA (reference sequence). There are 19 residues in the CDR3. The CDR3 DNA reads TGCAGTGCTCCCTTTTCCGGGACTAGCGGGAGGGATAGCACAGATACGCAGTATTTT. Translating it yields CSAPFSGTSGRDSTDTQYF.

This clonotype was seen only a few times. The chain combines TRBV28 with TRBJ1-2; a weak D match, TRBD1 (5 bases). The CDR3 contains 13 residues. Trimming shortened V by 5 bases and J by 6 bases, and 13 bases separated the two germline ends. Germline V lookup: CDR1 MDHEN, CDR2 SYDVKM. The CDR3 sequence: CASSPQWGDGYTF. DNA for the CDR3: TGTGCCAGCAGTCCCCAGTGGGGGGATGGCTACACCTTC.

The sample holds a few counts of this clonotype. The CDR3 nucleotides are TGTGCCAGCAGCCTCTACATGAGGGAGCAGTACTTC. Residues: CASSLYMREQYF. The chain is built from TRBV7-8 and TRBJ2-7; unclear D gene. V was cut by 5 bases and J by 7 bases, with 12 bases left in between. The CDR3 runs 12 residues. The germline V gene encodes CDR1 SGHVS and CDR2 FQNEAQ.

The chain links TRBV20-1 to TRBJ2-7; D gene uncertain. Trimming shortened V by 0 bases and J by 2 bases, and 14 bases separated the two germline ends. CDR1 and CDR2 (germline): DFQATT, SNEGSKA (reference sequence). The CDR3 is 15 residues long. The CDR3 sequence is CSARDPRERAYEQYF. The CDR3 region has the DNA TGCAGTGCTAGAGATCCTAGGGAAAGGGCCTACGAGCAGTACTTC.

With respect to this clonotype: Compared with germline, one end of the junction differs, possibly owing to a read error. This chain links TRBV20-1 with TRBJ1-1, with TRBD1 matching 8 bases. Germline V lookup: CDR1 DFQATT, CDR2 SNEGSKA (reference sequence). This CDR3 comprises 12 residues. The DNA of the CDR3 is TGCAGTGCTAATACAGGGGGAACTGGAGCTTTCTTT. Residues: CSANTGGTGAFF.

There are a few counts of this clonotype. This chain connects TRBV6-2 or TRBV6-3 to TRBJ2-7; no firm D call. The CDR3 contains 16 residues. Germline V gene sequence: CDR1 MNHEY, CDR2 SVGEGT. The germline V and J ends were trimmed by 0 bases and 4 bases, with 16 bases remaining between them. DNA for the CDR3: TGTGCCAGCAGTTACTCGCAGGAACTCCTTGCGTACGAGCAGTACTTC. Protein: CASSYSQELLAYEQYF.

At least ten counts were recorded for this clonotype. V gene TRBV4-1 combines with J gene TRBJ2-1, with TRBD1 as a possible D gene (6 bases). The CDR3 covers 16 residues. Trimming removed 0 bases from V and 0 bases from J, with 9 bases in between. The germline gives CDR1 MGHRA, CDR2 YSYEKL. The CDR3 spells CASSQDPDSSYNEQFF. The CDR3 DNA sequence: TGCGCCAGCAGCCAAGATCCGGACAGCTCCTACAATGAGCAGTTCTTC.

The gene calls are TRBV19 and TRBJ2-1; no firm D call. Germline V gives CDR1 LNHDA, CDR2 SQIVND (reference sequence). The CDR3 is 14 amino acids. V lost 4 bases and J 5 bases, leaving 12 bases between the germline ends. CDR3 region: CASSTIAFDNEQFF. The CDR3, as DNA: TGTGCCAGTAGTACAATAGCCTTCGACAATGAGCAGTTCTTC.

The chain carries TRBV6-1 and TRBJ2-7; D is perhaps TRBD1 or TRBD2 (5 bases each). The V end was cut by 6 bases, the J end by 6 bases, with 24 bases between. This CDR3 contains 16 residues. Germline CDR1 is MNHNS and CDR2 is SASEGT. CDR3 protein: CASRREFGSARGEQYF. The CDR3 coding sequence is TGTGCCAGCAGGAGGGAATTCGGTTCTGCAAGGGGCGAGCAGTACTTC.

The chain couples TRBV7-9 to TRBJ2-5, with D unclear. The germline V gene has CDR1 SEHNR and CDR2 FQNEAQ (reference sequence). V was pared by 5 bases and J by 0 bases, with 19 bases between. CDR3 length: 17 amino acids. CDR3 bases: TGTGCCAGCAGCAGGAACAAGGTTCCCTTCTACCAAGAGACCCAGTACTTC. Protein product: CASSRNKVPFYQETQYF.

This clonotype was seen only a few times. This chain links TRBV5-1 with TRBJ2-2; 7 positions match TRBD1. Germline values: CDR1 SGHRS, CDR2 YFSETQ. The CDR3 length is 18 residues. Trimming removed 0 bases from V and 1 base from J; junction bases left unmatched: 9. The CDR3: CASSLEPPRQGNTGELFF. CDR3 coding DNA: TGCGCCAGCAGCTTGGAACCCCCTCGACAGGGGAACACCGGGGAGCTGTTTTTT.

This chain uses TRBV5-1 with TRBJ1-5, with D maybe TRBD1 (5 bases). Between the trimmed V and J ends, which lost 4 bases and 0 bases, there was a span of 11 bases. The CDR3 consists of 15 residues. Germline V lookup: CDR1 SGHRS, CDR2 YFSETQ. This CDR3 is CASSPGGGSNQPQHF. CDR3 nucleotide sequence: TGCGCCAGCAGCCCGGGGGGAGGTAGCAATCAGCCCCAGCATTTT.

This clonotype was seen only a few times. This chain joins TRBV5-1 and TRBJ1-6, with D perhaps TRBD1 (5 bases). From germline, CDR1 is SGHRS and CDR2 YFSETQ. The CDR3 length is 18 residues. Trimming pared 4 bases from V and 4 bases from J, leaving 21 bases between. CDR3 protein: CASSRRALRGDYNSPLHF. The CDR3 nucleotides read TGCGCCAGCAGCCGCAGGGCCCTGCGGGGAGATTATAATTCACCCCTCCACTTT.

The rearrangement links TRBV24-1 to TRBJ2-1; 9 bases agree with TRBD1. V shed 0 bases and J 3 bases; nucleotides not matched to a gene: 2. This CDR3 spans 16 amino acids. The V gene's germline CDR1 is KGHDR and CDR2 SFDVKD. This CDR3 reads CATSDLTTGGYNEQFF. The CDR3 DNA is TGTGCCACCAGTGATTTGACGACAGGGGGCTACAATGAGCAGTTCTTC.

This clonotype was counted a few times. The chain combines TRBV7-9 with TRBJ2-4; D is unclear. V lost 1 base and J lost 8, with 12 bases in between. Germline CDR1 is SEHNR and CDR2 is FQNEAQ (reference sequence). CDR3 size: 14 residues. The CDR3 coding sequence is TGTGCCAGCAGCTTAGGCGACCCTGGGGACATTCAGTACTTC. As protein: CASSLGDPGDIQYF.

This clonotype was detected only a few times. The J gene is TRBJ2-5, the V gene TRBV28; D is undetermined. CDR1 is MDHEN and CDR2 is SYDVKM in the germline V gene. V gave up 6 bases and J gave up 2 bases, with 10 bases separating them. This CDR3 is 13 amino acids long. The CDR3 is CASRPGRQETQYF. CDR3 nucleotides: TGTGCCAGCAGGCCCGGGCGACAAGAGACCCAGTACTTC.

J is TRBJ2-5 and V is TRBV20-1; D might be TRBD2 (6 bases). Between the trimmed V and J ends, which lost 5 bases and 5 bases, there was a span of 9 bases. This CDR3 comprises 11 residues. CDR1 DFQATT and CDR2 SNEGSKA come from the germline V gene (reference sequence). The CDR3 region has the DNA TGCAGTGCTGAGGAGGGCGAGACCCAGTACTTC. Translated, it gives CSAEEGETQYF.

The rearrangement uses TRBV4-3 and TRBJ2-1; D gene uncertain. V was clipped by 0 bases and J by 4 bases, with 7 bases between them. The length of the CDR3 is 14 residues. CDR1 is LGHNA, CDR2 YSLEER, per germline. Here the CDR3 reads CASSQDQFYNEQFF. The CDR3 DNA is TGCGCCAGCAGCCAAGATCAGTTTTACAATGAGCAGTTCTTC.

This clonotype has only a few counts. The V gene is TRBV7-2, the J gene TRBJ2-1; 11 bases fit TRBD2. The germline V gene has CDR1 SGHTA and CDR2 FQGNSA. V trimming: 1 base; J trimming: 9 bases; junction bases outside the gene matches: 8. The length of the CDR3 is 16 residues. CDR3 bases: TGTGCCAGCAGCTTAGAACTAGCGGGAGTTTGGAGTGAGCAGTTCTTC. Translated, it gives CASSLELAGVWSEQFF.